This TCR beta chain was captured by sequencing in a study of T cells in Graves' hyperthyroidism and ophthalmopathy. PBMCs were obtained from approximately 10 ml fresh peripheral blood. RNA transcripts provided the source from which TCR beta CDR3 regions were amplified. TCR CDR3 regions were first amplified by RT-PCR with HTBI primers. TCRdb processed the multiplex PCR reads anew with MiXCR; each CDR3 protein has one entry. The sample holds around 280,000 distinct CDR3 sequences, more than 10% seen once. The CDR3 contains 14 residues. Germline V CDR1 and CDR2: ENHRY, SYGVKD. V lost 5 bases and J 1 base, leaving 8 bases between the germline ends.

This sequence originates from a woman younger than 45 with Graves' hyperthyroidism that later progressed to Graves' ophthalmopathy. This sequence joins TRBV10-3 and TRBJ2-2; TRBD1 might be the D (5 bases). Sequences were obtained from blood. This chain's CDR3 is CAISKRGNTGELFF. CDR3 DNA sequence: TGTGCCATCAGTAAAAGGGGGAACACCGGGGAGCTGTTTTTT.